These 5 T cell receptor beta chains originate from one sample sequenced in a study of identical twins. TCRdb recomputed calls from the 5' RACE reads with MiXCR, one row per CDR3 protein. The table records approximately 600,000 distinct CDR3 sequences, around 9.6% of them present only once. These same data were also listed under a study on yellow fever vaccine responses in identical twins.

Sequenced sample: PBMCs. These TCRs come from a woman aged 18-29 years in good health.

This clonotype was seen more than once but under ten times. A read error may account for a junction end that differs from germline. The chain's CDR3 is CASSLAGGQQDTQYF. The CDR3 nucleotides read TGTGCCAGCAGTTTAGCGGGAGGGCAGCAAGATACGCAGTATTTT. This chain joins TRBV7-2 and TRBJ2-3; TRBD2 matches at 11 bases. The germline V gene encodes CDR1 SGHTA and CDR2 FQGNSA. There are 15 residues in the CDR3.

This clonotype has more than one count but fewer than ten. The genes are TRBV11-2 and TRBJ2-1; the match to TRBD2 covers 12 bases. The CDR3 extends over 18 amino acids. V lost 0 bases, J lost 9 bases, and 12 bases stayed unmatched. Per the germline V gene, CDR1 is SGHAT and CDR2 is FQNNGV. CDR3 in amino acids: CASSLEGASGGADGEQFF. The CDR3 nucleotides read TGTGCCAGCAGCTTAGAAGGCGCTAGCGGGGGGGCCGATGGTGAGCAGTTCTTC.

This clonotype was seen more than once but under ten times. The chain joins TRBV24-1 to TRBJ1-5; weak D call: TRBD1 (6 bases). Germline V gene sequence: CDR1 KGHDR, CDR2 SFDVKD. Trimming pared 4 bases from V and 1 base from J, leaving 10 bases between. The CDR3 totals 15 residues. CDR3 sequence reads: CATSDLDRSNQPQHF. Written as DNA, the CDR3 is TGTGCCACCAGTGACTTGGACAGAAGCAATCAGCCCCAGCATTTT.

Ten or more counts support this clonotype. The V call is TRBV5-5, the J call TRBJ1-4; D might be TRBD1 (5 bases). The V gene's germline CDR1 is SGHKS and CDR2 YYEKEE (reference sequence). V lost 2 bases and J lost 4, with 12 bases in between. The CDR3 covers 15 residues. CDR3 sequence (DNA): TGTGCCAGCAGCTTACCGGGGGTGTTTAATGAAAAACTGTTTTTT. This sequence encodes CASSLPGVFNEKLFF.

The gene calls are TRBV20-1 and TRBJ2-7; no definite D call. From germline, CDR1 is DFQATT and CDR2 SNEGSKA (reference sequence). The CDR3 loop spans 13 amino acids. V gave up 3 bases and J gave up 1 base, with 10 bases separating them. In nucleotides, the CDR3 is TGCAGTGCTAGTAGTGAGCTGTCCTACGAGCAGTACTTC. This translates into CSASSELSYEQYF.